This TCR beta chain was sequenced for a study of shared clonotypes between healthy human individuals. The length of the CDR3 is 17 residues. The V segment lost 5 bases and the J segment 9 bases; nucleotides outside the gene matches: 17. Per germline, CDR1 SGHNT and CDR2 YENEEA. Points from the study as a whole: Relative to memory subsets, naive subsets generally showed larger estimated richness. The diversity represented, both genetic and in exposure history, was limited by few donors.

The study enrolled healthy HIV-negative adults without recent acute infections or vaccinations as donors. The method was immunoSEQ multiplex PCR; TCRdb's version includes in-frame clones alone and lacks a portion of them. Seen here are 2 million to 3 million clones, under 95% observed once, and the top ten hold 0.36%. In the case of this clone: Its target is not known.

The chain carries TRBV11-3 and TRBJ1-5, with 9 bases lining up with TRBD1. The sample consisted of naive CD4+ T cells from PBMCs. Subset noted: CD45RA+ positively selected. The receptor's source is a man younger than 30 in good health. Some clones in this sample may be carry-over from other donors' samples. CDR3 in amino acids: CASSPRRTGANPGPQHF. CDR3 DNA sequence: TGTGCCAGCAGCCCCAGAAGGACAGGGGCTAACCCCGGGCCCCAGCATTTT.